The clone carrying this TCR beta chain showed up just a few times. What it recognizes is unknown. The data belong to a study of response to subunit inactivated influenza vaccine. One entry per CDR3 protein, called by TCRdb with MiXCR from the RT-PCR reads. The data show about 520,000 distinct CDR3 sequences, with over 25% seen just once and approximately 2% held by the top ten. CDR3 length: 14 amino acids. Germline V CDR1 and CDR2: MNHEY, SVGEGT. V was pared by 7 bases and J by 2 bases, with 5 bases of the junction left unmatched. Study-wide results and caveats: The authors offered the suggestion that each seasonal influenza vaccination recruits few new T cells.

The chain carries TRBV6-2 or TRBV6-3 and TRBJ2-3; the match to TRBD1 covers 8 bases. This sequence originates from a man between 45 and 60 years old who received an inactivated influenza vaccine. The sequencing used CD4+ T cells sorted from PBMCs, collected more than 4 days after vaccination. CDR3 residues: CASNRDRSTDTQYF. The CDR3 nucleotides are TGTGCCAGCAACCGGGACAGGTCCACAGATACGCAGTATTTT.